The TCR beta chain under discussion was sequenced for a study of tumor-infiltrating lymphocytes in localized non-small cell lung cancer. Study-level information: Patients included smokers and never-smokers with various histologies, some sampled after neoadjuvant chemotherapy. Study observations and caveats: Technical variation could not be separated from intratumor heterogeneity here. No T-cell fraction difference was seen between IM1 and IM2 tumors.

About this clone: What it recognizes is unknown.

TCRdb's copy holds only in-frame clones and misses some; the assay was immunoSEQ multiplex PCR. The profile covers around 13,000 clones, with roughly 85% appearing a single time and about 4% taken by the ten largest. From germline, CDR1 is KGHSH and CDR2 LQKENI. The CDR3 spans 17 residues. Trimming left V 2 bases short and J 2 bases short, with 17 bases between. The rearrangement uses TRBV18 and TRBJ2-3, with D tentatively TRBD2 (6 bases). This TCR was sampled from a human donor with non-small cell lung cancer. Sequencing was done on a sample of uninvolved lung tissue not adjacent to the tumor. Written as DNA, the CDR3 is TGTGCCAGCTCACCATCCATACGGGGGTCAATCACAGATACGCAGTATTTT. It yields the protein CASSPSIRGSITDTQYF.